Each of the 26 T cell receptor beta chains below was sequenced from the same sample in a study of human T cells and chemical hapten exposure. The time point: pre-sensitization, week 0. Treatment specified: therapeutic diphenylcyclopropenone sensitization with weekly scalp DPC. TCRdb called the RACE reads again in MiXCR, with one record for every CDR3 protein. The sample holds about 120,000 distinct CDR3 sequences, approximately 12% seen once. The sample consisted of whole blood, taken in connection with sensitization to the hapten diphenylcyclopropenone (DPC). The origin of the receptors is a woman between 18 and 29 years old with alopecia areata. Some clones in this sample may be carry-over from other donors' samples.

This clonotype was detected only a few times. This rearrangement joins TRBV3-1 to TRBJ2-1, with unresolved D. This CDR3 contains 12 residues. The V and J ends lost 5 bases and 8 bases respectively, with 10 bases between them. The germline V gene has CDR1 LGHDT and CDR2 YNNKEL (reference sequence). CDR3 loop: CASSSGSYEQFF. The CDR3, as DNA: TGTGCCAGCAGCTCCGGGTCCTATGAGCAGTTCTTC.

V gene TRBV4-2 combines with J gene TRBJ1-5, with TRBD1 matching 7 bases. The length of the CDR3 is 17 residues. The V and J ends lost 1 base and 0 bases, in that order; junction bases with no gene match: 6. CDR1 and CDR2 (germline): LGHNA, YNFKEQ. For the CDR3, the DNA is TGTGCCAGCAGCCAAGGGCCAGGGGGTTATAGCAATCAGCCCCAGCATTTT. Translated, it gives CASSQGPGGYSNQPQHF.

This clonotype was observed at least ten times. V usage is TRBV12-3 or TRBV12-4 and J usage is TRBJ1-1; the D is unclear. CDR3 length: 16 amino acids. V lost 3 bases and J 3 bases, leaving 17 bases between the germline ends. The CDR3 DNA follows: TGTGCCAGCAGTTTTTTCGGGCGCCCAGGTGACACTGAAGCTTTCTTT. This encodes CASSFFGRPGDTEAFF.

This chain joins TRBV20-1 and TRBJ2-6, with unresolved D. The V end was cut by 6 bases, the J end by 10 bases, with 13 bases between. This CDR3 is built from 12 residues. CDR1 is DFQATT and CDR2 is SNEGSKA in the germline V gene (reference sequence). In nucleotides, the CDR3 is TGCAGTGCCTGCGACGTCGGAAACGTCCTGACTTTC. Protein: CSACDVGNVLTF.

This clonotype was found many times. This sequence joins TRBV11-2 and TRBJ2-7; no clear D. V was trimmed by 0 bases and J by 2 bases, leaving 11 bases between them. Germline CDR1 is SGHAT and CDR2 is FQNNGV. CDR3 length: 15 residues. The CDR3 nucleotides read TGTGCCAGCAGCTTAGATGCGGCCTTTACCTACGAGCAGTACTTC. Amino acid sequence: CASSLDAAFTYEQYF.

This clonotype was seen many times. The J gene is TRBJ1-5, the V gene TRBV12-3 or TRBV12-4; D uncertain. The CDR3 contains 13 residues. Trimming stripped 2 bases from V and 5 bases from J, with 7 bases between. This chain's CDR3 is CASSLTVDQPQHF. The CDR3, as DNA: TGTGCCAGCAGTTTAACAGTCGATCAGCCCCAGCATTTT.

This clonotype was seen more than once but under ten times. The V and J genes are TRBV7-6 and TRBJ2-2, with 8 bases lining up with TRBD1. This CDR3 region has 15 residues. Germline lookup yields CDR1 SGHVS and CDR2 FNYEAQ. The trim removed 2 bases at V and 5 bases at J, leaving 4 bases unmatched. CDR3 DNA sequence: TGTGCCAGCAGCTTATTAGGACAGGGAACCGGGGAGCTGTTTTTT. Its translation is CASSLLGQGTGELFF.

This clonotype was seen a few times. Written as DNA, the CDR3 is TGTGCCAGCAGCTCCAGGAGCTCTGGAAACACCATATATTTT. Translation gives CASSSRSSGNTIYF. The chain recombines TRBV12-3 or TRBV12-4 with TRBJ1-3, with D unresolved. CDR3 length: 14 residues. The V end lost 6 bases, the J end lost 0 bases, and 9 bases lay between the germline ends.

This clonotype has at least ten counts. The chain combines TRBV6-2 or TRBV6-3 with TRBJ2-3, with D possibly matching TRBD1 (6 bases). The CDR3 sequence is 13 residues long. The germline V and J ends were trimmed by 6 bases and 9 bases, with 16 bases remaining between them. Germline CDR1 is MNHEY and CDR2 is SVGEGT. The CDR3 loop reads CASSPIQGRTQYF. The CDR3 nucleotides read TGTGCCAGCAGCCCTATACAGGGAAGGACGCAGTATTTT.

CDR3 residues: CSGYLGEQFF. The DNA of the CDR3 is TGCAGCGGTTACCTGGGTGAGCAGTTCTTC. V gene TRBV29-1 combines with J gene TRBJ2-1, with D unresolved. This CDR3 is built from 10 residues. Germline assignment: CDR1 SQVTM and CDR2 ANQGSEA. V lost 7 bases and J lost 9, with 10 bases in between.

This clonotype was seen a handful of times. V gene TRBV24-1 combines with J gene TRBJ2-1; D call uncertain. The CDR3 is 13 residues long. Deletions cut 9 bases from V and 6 bases from J, with 14 bases between. CDR1 is KGHDR and CDR2 is SFDVKD in the germline V gene. Written as DNA, the CDR3 is TGTGCCACCCCGCATTTTGTGTGCAATGAGCAGTTCTTC. It specifies CATPHFVCNEQFF.

DNA for the CDR3: TGTGCCAGCAGCCAAGGTCTCCTTACCGGGGAGCTGTTTTTT. Encoded protein: CASSQGLLTGELFF. J is TRBJ2-2 and V is TRBV7-2; no clear D gene. V was shortened by 5 bases and J by 5 bases, with 12 bases between the two germline ends. This CDR3 region has 14 residues. Germline CDR1 reads SGHTA; CDR2 reads FQGNSA.

This clonotype was seen a handful of times. The chain carries TRBV7-2 and TRBJ2-1; no reliable D call. Germline V CDR1 and CDR2: SGHTA, FQGNSA. CDR3 length: 14 residues. Trimming took 0 bases from V and 5 from J, leaving 8 bases between them. CDR3: CASSLARPDNEQFF. The CDR3 coding sequence is TGTGCCAGCAGCTTAGCGCGCCCGGACAATGAGCAGTTCTTC. Looking up the rest from reference TRBV7-2 and TRBJ2-1 gives the full variable domain: GAGVSQSPSNKVTEKGKDVELRCDPISGHTALYWYRQSLGQGLEFLIYFQGNSAPDKSGLPSDRFSAERTGGSVSTLTIQRTQQEDSAVYLCASSLARPDNEQFFGPGTRLTVL.

This clonotype was counted only a few times. V and J are TRBV19 and TRBJ1-6; no definite D call. The CDR3 is 13 residues long. Per the germline V gene, CDR1 is LNHDA and CDR2 is SQIVND (reference sequence). The V gene lost 10 bases and the J gene lost 1 base, with 8 bases spanning the gap. CDR3 sequence (DNA): TGTGCCATCGGGGTTTCCTATAATTCACCCCTCCACTTT. It yields the protein CAIGVSYNSPLHF.

The chain couples TRBV7-9 to TRBJ2-2, with 11 bases identical to TRBD2. V trimming: 5 bases; J trimming: 6 bases; junction bases outside the gene matches: 11. The CDR3 runs to 17 residues. Germline assignment: CDR1 SEHNR and CDR2 FQNEAQ (reference sequence). CDR3 loop: CASSPTRLAGSAGELFF. In DNA, the CDR3 is TGTGCCAGCAGCCCCACCAGACTAGCGGGGTCGGCCGGGGAGCTGTTTTTT. Full variable domain (missing parts from reference TRBV7-9 and TRBJ2-2): DTGVSQNPRHKITKRGQNVTFRCDPISEHNRLYWYRQTLGQGPEFLTYFQNEAQLEKSRLLSDRFSAERPKGSFSTLEIQRTEQGDSAMYLCASSPTRLAGSAGELFFGEGSRLTVL.

This chain connects TRBV11-2 to TRBJ2-7, with D unresolved. This CDR3 is built from 13 residues. Germline CDR1 is SGHAT and CDR2 is FQNNGV. V was cut by 1 base and J by 8 bases, with 12 bases left in between. CDR3 region: CASSLVGRRQQYF. As DNA, the CDR3 is TGTGCCAGCAGCTTAGTTGGCCGAAGGCAGCAGTACTTC. Drawing the rest from reference TRBV11-2 and TRBJ2-7, the complete variable domain is EAGVAQSPRYKIIEKRQSVAFWCNPISGHATLYWYQQILGQGPKLLIQFQNNGVVDDSQLPKDRFSAERLKGVDSTLKIQPAKLEDSAVYLCASSLVGRRQQYFGPGTRLTVT.

V is TRBV18 and J is TRBJ1-1; TRBD1 might be the D (5 bases). The germline CDR1 and CDR2 sequences are KGHSH and LQKENI. The CDR3 is made up of 14 amino acids. The ends were cut back, 2 bases at V and 4 bases at J, with 11 bases in the middle. The CDR3 sequence is CASSPSSQGTEAFF. As DNA, the CDR3 is TGTGCCAGCTCACCATCTAGCCAGGGCACTGAAGCTTTCTTT.

This clonotype appeared a few times. The chain has TRBV18 and TRBJ1-1, with D perhaps matching TRBD1 (5 bases). The V gene lost 4 bases and the J gene lost 2 bases, with 11 bases spanning the gap. Germline CDR1 reads KGHSH; CDR2 reads LQKENI. The CDR3 has 14 amino acids. Here the CDR3 reads CASSLRTTNTEAFF. In DNA, the CDR3 is TGTGCCAGCTCACTCCGGACAACAAACACTGAAGCTTTCTTT.

The CDR3 region has the DNA TGTGCCACCTCAGGGGGGAACCAAGAGACCCAGTACTTC. This translates into CATSGGNQETQYF. The chain recombines TRBV27 with TRBJ2-5; D perhaps matches TRBD1 (7 bases). The CDR3 is made up of 13 amino acids. From germline, CDR1 is MNHEY and CDR2 SMNVEV (reference sequence). The V gene lost 10 bases and the J gene lost 0 bases, with 12 bases spanning the gap.

This clonotype has just a few counts. The genes are TRBV20-1 and TRBJ2-5; D is possibly TRBD2 (5 bases). The germline gives CDR1 DFQATT, CDR2 SNEGSKA (reference sequence). The CDR3 contains 18 residues. Trimming pared 0 bases from V and 2 bases from J, leaving 22 bases between. This chain's CDR3 is CSARDRGRGYPVQETQYF. The CDR3, as DNA: TGCAGTGCTAGAGATAGAGGGCGAGGGTACCCCGTTCAAGAGACCCAGTACTTC.

The sample holds many counts of this clonotype. The V and J genes are TRBV6-2 or TRBV6-3 and TRBJ1-2, with a tentative D call TRBD1 (6 bases). CDR3 length equals 14 residues. V dropped 4 bases and J dropped 2 bases, with 11 bases sitting between them. Per the germline V gene, CDR1 is MNHEY and CDR2 is SVGEGT. The CDR3 region has the DNA TGTGCCAGCAGTTTCGGACAGCGCAACTATGGCTACACCTTC. Protein: CASSFGQRNYGYTF.

This clonotype has a handful of counts. At one of its ends the junction is not consistent with the germline gene, which may arise from a read error. The V call is TRBV15, the J call TRBJ1-5; tentative D call: TRBD1 (5 bases). CDR1 LNHNV and CDR2 YYDKDF come from the germline V gene (reference sequence). The CDR3 contains 13 residues. DNA for the CDR3: TGTGCCACCAGCAGAGAGGGGGATCAGCCCCAACATTTT. It codes for CATSREGDQPQHF.

This chain links TRBV4-2 with TRBJ2-7; 12 nucleotides agree with TRBD1. V trimming: 3 bases; J trimming: 3 bases; junction bases outside the gene matches: 3. This CDR3 has 15 amino acids. The germline V gene has CDR1 LGHNA and CDR2 YNFKEQ. CDR3 DNA sequence: TGTGCCAGCAGCCAGAGGGACAGGGGGCACTACGAGCAGTACTTC. Translation gives CASSQRDRGHYEQYF.

CDR3 DNA: TGTGCCAGCAGATTTTACCTATTCAATGAGCAGTTCTTC. Protein product: CASRFYLFNEQFF. The chain uses TRBV6-2 or TRBV6-3 and TRBJ2-1; D is unresolved. V was pared by 6 bases and J by 6 bases, with 12 bases between. The germline gives CDR1 MNHEY, CDR2 SVGEGT. The CDR3 is 13 residues long.

The chain uses TRBV7-9 and TRBJ2-3; TRBD2 matches at 11 bases. This CDR3 is 19 amino acids long. The J segment lost 2 bases and the V segment lost 4 bases, leaving 14 bases of the junction unmatched. CDR1 and CDR2 (germline): SEHNR, FQNEAQ (reference sequence). CDR3: CASSSTNLASGGTTDTQYF. In DNA, the CDR3 is TGTGCCAGCAGCTCTACTAATCTTGCTAGCGGGGGGACCACAGATACGCAGTATTTT.

This clonotype showed up just a few times. The gene calls are TRBV5-4 and TRBJ2-3, with D uncertain. Per germline, CDR1 SGHNT and CDR2 YYREEE (reference sequence). This CDR3 has 15 residues. The V gene lost 3 bases and the J gene lost 0 bases, with 11 bases spanning the gap. Written as DNA, the CDR3 is TGTGCCAGCAGCTCGGACCCCATTAGCACAGATACGCAGTATTTT. Its protein product is CASSSDPISTDTQYF.